A selection of T cell receptor beta chains follows, all from one sample in a study of blood T cell repertoires in COVID-19. TCRdb's table, derived via immunoSEQ multiplex PCR, lists solely in-frame clones and lacks some. The top ten clones hold around 2.3% of a sample with approximately 74,000 clones, over 80% of them seen once. The sequenced material came from peripheral blood. The receptors shown here come from a man older than 75 with active or convalescent COVID-19. CDR3s include the opening cysteine and the closing phenylalanine or tryptophan. Fields, in order: clone size, D gene, V gene, J gene, CDR3 protein, CDR3 DNA. The D gene is left open where the match is weak. Rows may omit the clone size; those that give it use once, few, many or a size class.

clone_size: .; d_call: .; v_call: TRBV19; j_call: TRBJ2-1; cdr3_aa: CASRGSVLTNEQFF; cdr3_nt: TGTGCCAGTAGGGGTAGCGTATTAACCAATGAGCAGTTCTTC
clone_size: .; d_call: TRBD1; v_call: TRBV19; j_call: TRBJ1-5; cdr3_aa: CASRPGTGVASNQPQHF; cdr3_nt: TGTGCCAGTCGGCCGGGGACAGGGGTAGCCAGCAATCAGCCCCAGCATTTT
clone_size: .; d_call: TRBD1; v_call: TRBV7-2; j_call: TRBJ1-6; cdr3_aa: CASSSTGAQDPPLHF; cdr3_nt: TGTGCCAGCAGCTCTACAGGGGCCCAGGATCCGCCCCTCCACTTT
clone_size: .; d_call: .; v_call: TRBV6-5; j_call: TRBJ1-1; cdr3_aa: CASSYSGLINTEAFF; cdr3_nt: TGTGCCAGCAGTTACTCGGGACTGATAAACACTGAAGCTTTCTTT
clone_size: .; d_call: .; v_call: TRBV5-8; j_call: TRBJ1-2; cdr3_aa: CASSLWTAPNYGYTF; cdr3_nt: TGTGCCAGCAGCTTGTGGACAGCACCTAACTATGGCTACACCTTC
clone_size: .; d_call: .; v_call: TRBV29-1; j_call: TRBJ2-7; cdr3_aa: CSVVMLAGYEQYF; cdr3_nt: TGCAGCGTTGTCATGCTAGCCGGGTACGAGCAGTACTTC
clone_size: .; d_call: .; v_call: TRBV7-9; j_call: TRBJ2-2; cdr3_aa: CASSTRGASNTGELFF; cdr3_nt: TGTGCCAGCAGCACCCGGGGGGCCTCGAACACCGGGGAGCTGTTTTTT
clone_size: once; d_call: TRBD1; v_call: TRBV5-1; j_call: TRBJ1-3; cdr3_aa: CASSLRDRGNTIYF; cdr3_nt: TGCGCCAGCAGCCTCCGGGACAGGGGAAACACCATATATTTT
clone_size: .; d_call: TRBD1; v_call: TRBV10-2; j_call: TRBJ2-7; cdr3_aa: CASTDRDEQYF; cdr3_nt: TGCGCCAGCACCGACAGGGACGAGCAGTACTTC
clone_size: .; d_call: .; v_call: TRBV7-2; j_call: TRBJ1-6; cdr3_aa: CASSSTYSPLHF; cdr3_nt: TGTGCCAGCAGCTCAACATATTCACCCCTCCACTTT
clone_size: .; d_call: .; v_call: TRBV24-1; j_call: TRBJ1-1; cdr3_aa: CATSDPGSTEAFF; cdr3_nt: TGTGCCACCAGTGATCCGGGTTCCACTGAAGCTTTCTTT
clone_size: .; d_call: .; v_call: TRBV30; j_call: TRBJ1-2; cdr3_aa: CAWSVLTGSSHYGYTF; cdr3_nt: TGTGCCTGGAGTGTACTGACAGGTTCATCTCACTATGGCTACACCTTC
clone_size: .; d_call: .; v_call: TRBV6-4; j_call: TRBJ2-7; cdr3_aa: CASSEEVGGEYEQYF; cdr3_nt: TGTGCCAGCAGTGAAGAGGTGGGGGGAGAGTACGAGCAGTACTTC
clone_size: few; d_call: .; v_call: TRBV6-1; j_call: TRBJ1-1; cdr3_aa: CASSEASAVTEAFF; cdr3_nt: TGTGCCAGCAGTGAAGCCTCGGCGGTCACTGAAGCTTTCTTT
clone_size: .; d_call: TRBD2; v_call: TRBV10-3; j_call: TRBJ2-1; cdr3_aa: CAISESILAPGAGRRTEQFF; cdr3_nt: TGTGCCATCAGTGAGTCGATTTTGGCCCCGGGAGCGGGGCGGAGGACTGAGCAGTTCTTC
clone_size: .; d_call: TRBD2; v_call: TRBV19; j_call: TRBJ2-1; cdr3_aa: CASSIVGDTSGSKGNEQFF; cdr3_nt: TGTGCCAGTAGTATAGTGGGTGATACTAGCGGGAGTAAGGGCAATGAGCAGTTCTTC
clone_size: .; d_call: .; v_call: TRBV15; j_call: TRBJ2-1; cdr3_aa: CATSSTGNYDNEQFF; cdr3_nt: TGTGCCACCAGCAGTACAGGGAACTACGACAATGAGCAGTTCTTC
clone_size: .; d_call: .; v_call: TRBV11-2; j_call: TRBJ2-1; cdr3_aa: CASSLGQGYYNEQFF; cdr3_nt: TGTGCCAGCAGCTTAGGCCAGGGGTACTACAATGAGCAGTTCTTC
clone_size: .; d_call: .; v_call: TRBV4-2; j_call: TRBJ2-2; cdr3_aa: CASSQGQGNTGELFF; cdr3_nt: TGTGCCAGCAGCCAAGGGCAGGGCAACACCGGGGAGCTGTTTTTT
clone_size: .; d_call: .; v_call: TRBV6-5; j_call: TRBJ1-4; cdr3_aa: CASSYSFRGEKLFF; cdr3_nt: TGTGCCAGCAGTTACTCGTTTAGGGGTGAAAAACTGTTTTTT
clone_size: .; d_call: .; v_call: TRBV18; j_call: TRBJ1-1; cdr3_aa: CASSLQANTEAFF; cdr3_nt: TGTGCCAGCTCACTTCAGGCGAACACTGAAGCTTTCTTT
clone_size: .; d_call: .; v_call: TRBV19; j_call: TRBJ2-5; cdr3_aa: CASSARQGLEETQYF; cdr3_nt: TGTGCCAGTAGTGCCAGACAGGGACTCGAAGAGACCCAGTACTTC
clone_size: few; d_call: .; v_call: TRBV12-5; j_call: TRBJ1-1; cdr3_aa: CASGLPTLVGNTEAFF; cdr3_nt: TGTGCTAGTGGTTTGCCCACCCTAGTAGGGAACACTGAAGCTTTCTTT
clone_size: .; d_call: .; v_call: TRBV19; j_call: TRBJ1-4; cdr3_aa: CASSILRGREKLFF; cdr3_nt: TGTGCCAGTAGTATCCTCAGGGGAAGGGAAAAACTGTTTTTT
clone_size: .; d_call: .; v_call: TRBV6-6; j_call: TRBJ1-2; cdr3_aa: CASSYDRPYGYTF; cdr3_nt: TGTGCCAGCAGTTACGACAGACCCTATGGCTACACCTTC
clone_size: .; d_call: .; v_call: TRBV7-9; j_call: TRBJ2-1; cdr3_aa: CASSLRQGSYNEQFF; cdr3_nt: TGTGCCAGCAGCTTAAGGCAGGGTTCCTACAATGAGCAGTTCTTC
clone_size: .; d_call: .; v_call: TRBV5-1; j_call: TRBJ2-2; cdr3_aa: CASSPVRGTGELFF; cdr3_nt: TGCGCCAGCAGCCCAGTTCGGGGCACCGGGGAGCTGTTTTTT
clone_size: .; d_call: .; v_call: TRBV18; j_call: TRBJ1-1; cdr3_aa: CASLTDVNTEAFF; cdr3_nt: TGTGCCAGCCTGACAGATGTGAACACTGAAGCTTTCTTT
clone_size: .; d_call: TRBD2; v_call: TRBV6-5; j_call: TRBJ2-1; cdr3_aa: CASSQELAGGYEQFF; cdr3_nt: TGTGCCAGCAGTCAGGAGCTAGCGGGGGGCTATGAGCAGTTCTTC
clone_size: .; d_call: .; v_call: TRBV19; j_call: TRBJ2-3; cdr3_aa: CASSIVAGIRDTQYF; cdr3_nt: TGTGCCAGTAGTATAGTGGCCGGGATCCGGGATACGCAGTATTTT
clone_size: .; d_call: .; v_call: TRBV27; j_call: TRBJ2-1; cdr3_aa: CASSSDRYPYNEQFF; cdr3_nt: TGTGCCAGCAGCTCCGACAGGTATCCCTACAATGAGCAGTTCTTC
clone_size: .; d_call: .; v_call: TRBV25-1; j_call: TRBJ2-7; cdr3_aa: CASSDRRLYEQYF; cdr3_nt: TGTGCCAGCAGTGACAGGCGCCTCTACGAGCAGTACTTC
clone_size: .; d_call: TRBD1; v_call: TRBV11-2; j_call: TRBJ1-1; cdr3_aa: CASSFGQGVGNTEAFF; cdr3_nt: TGTGCCAGCAGCTTCGGACAGGGGGTGGGGAACACTGAAGCTTTCTTT
clone_size: .; d_call: TRBD1; v_call: TRBV7-9; j_call: TRBJ1-3; cdr3_aa: CASSRDRVSGNTIYF; cdr3_nt: TGTGCCAGCAGCCGGGACAGGGTTTCTGGAAACACCATATATTTT
clone_size: .; d_call: TRBD1; v_call: TRBV9; j_call: TRBJ2-4; cdr3_aa: CASSAGQGSDIQYF; cdr3_nt: TGTGCCAGCAGCGCCGGACAGGGTTCGGACATTCAGTACTTC
clone_size: .; d_call: TRBD1; v_call: TRBV9; j_call: TRBJ2-1; cdr3_aa: CASSPTGGVYNEQFF; cdr3_nt: TGTGCCAGCAGCCCGACAGGGGGGGTATACAATGAGCAGTTCTTC